This T cell receptor beta chain was sequenced for a study of monozygotic twins with inflammatory bowel disease. The CDR3 is 12 amino acids. Germline CDR1 and CDR2: DFQATT and SNEGSKA (reference sequence). Each of the TCR libraries took 3,000 to 4,000 ng of total RNA. Via template switching, UMIs carrying a 6-nucleotide sample barcode were introduced. Reanalyzing the 5' RACE reads, TCRdb keeps one entry per CDR3 protein, without DNA. The table gives about 160,000 distinct CDR3 sequences; the top ten clones make up approximately 2.8% of it. Per donor, about 2.4 ml of blood was collected and frozen. T cells were not sorted, and total RNA was isolated straight from whole blood.

The genes are TRBV20-1 and TRBJ1-2. The TCR originated in a human donor with ulcerative colitis or Crohn's disease, or a healthy co-twin of an affected twin (not recorded which). Specimen: blood. The CDR3 loop reads CSATDRNYGYTF.